These T cell receptor beta chains were read from a single sample in a study of T cells in Graves' hyperthyroidism and ophthalmopathy. Via MiXCR, TCRdb re-called the multiplex PCR reads, giving one row per CDR3 protein. Here the sample spans roughly 300,000 distinct CDR3 sequences, 15% to 20% being singletons. Material: blood. The receptor set was obtained from a woman between 45 and 60 years old with Graves' hyperthyroidism. Both conserved end residues are part of each CDR3. D genes are given only for firm matches. Not every row has a clone size; where given, it reads once, few, many or a size class.

size,V,D,J,CDR3,DNA
.,TRBV7-8,TRBD1,TRBJ1-1,CASSLWDRGNTEAFF,TGTGCCAGCAGCTTATGGGACAGGGGAAACACTGAAGCTTTCTTT
once,TRBV5-1,.,TRBJ2-7,CASASPGTYEQYF,TGCGCCAGCGCCTCCCCAGGAACCTACGAGCAGTACTTC
.,TRBV19,.,TRBJ2-1,CASTLNRGGLSSYNEQFF,TGTGCCAGTACATTGAACAGGGGAGGCCTCAGCTCCTACAATGAGCAGTTCTTC
many,TRBV5-1,.,TRBJ2-1,CASSSGSGELSNEQFF,TGCGCCAGCAGCTCGGGGTCGGGGGAGTTGTCCAATGAGCAGTTCTTC
.,TRBV7-6,.,TRBJ2-5,CASSLLGGPETQYF,TGTGCCAGCAGCCTGCTCGGGGGTCCGGAGACCCAGTACTTC
many,TRBV5-1,.,TRBJ2-5,CASSRRPAQGGQETQYF,TGCGCCAGCAGCCGCCGACCGGCCCAGGGTGGCCAAGAGACCCAGTACTTC
.,TRBV2,.,TRBJ1-6,CASSESLQGRSPLHF,TGTGCCAGCAGTGAAAGTTTACAGGGAAGATCACCCCTCCACTTT
few,TRBV28,.,TRBJ1-2,CASSWGSEGYTF,TGTGCCAGCAGTTGGGGTTCGGAAGGCTACACCTTC
.,TRBV5-1,.,TRBJ2-7,CASSRWGGYNEQYF,TGCGCCAGTTCCCGGTGGGGGGGCTACAACGAGCAGTACTTC
many,TRBV2,.,TRBJ1-1,CASSAVTGMNTEAFF,TGTGCCAGCAGTGCTGTGACAGGAATGAACACTGAAGCTTTCTTT
many,TRBV5-1,TRBD2,TRBJ2-1,CASSLEVAGPYNEQFF,TGCGCCAGCAGCTTGGAGGTAGCGGGACCATACAATGAGCAGTTCTTC
.,TRBV18,.,TRBJ2-1,CASSPQGQFYNEQFF,TGTGCCAGCTCACCACAAGGACAGTTCTACAATGAGCAGTTCTTC
.,TRBV4-1,TRBD1,TRBJ2-3,CASSQAAWTGGLDTQYF,TGCGCCAGCAGCCAAGCCGCTTGGACAGGGGGATTAGATACGCAGTATTTT
.,TRBV12-3/TRBV12-4,.,TRBJ1-5,CASSRARGNQPQHF,TGTGCCAGCAGCCGGGCCCGGGGTAATCAGCCCCAGCATTTT
.,TRBV5-1,.,TRBJ1-1,CASSLDPGVTEAFF,TGCGCCAGCAGCTTAGACCCGGGGGTAACTGAAGCTTTCTTT
few,TRBV27,TRBD2,TRBJ2-7,CASSVTSGSMGYEQYF,TGTGCCAGCAGTGTCACTAGCGGGAGTATGGGCTACGAGCAGTACTTC
many,TRBV3-1,.,TRBJ1-1,CASSQAGGAQAEAFF,TGTGCCAGCAGCCAAGCCGGGGGGGCGCAGGCTGAAGCTTTCTTT
.,TRBV6-1,TRBD2,TRBJ2-5,CASSELGHLAGAQETQYF,TGTGCCAGCAGTGAACTGGGGCATTTAGCGGGGGCCCAAGAGACCCAGTACTTC
.,TRBV20-1,TRBD2,TRBJ2-5,CSAMTPSGGWETQYF,TGCAGTGCTATGACCCCCAGCGGGGGGTGGGAGACCCAGTACTTC
many,TRBV2,TRBD2,TRBJ2-7,CATVRWSQRDSYEQYF,TGTGCCACGGTAAGGTGGAGCCAGCGGGACTCCTACGAGCAGTACTTC
few,TRBV6-2/TRBV6-3,.,TRBJ1-4,CASTSGHNEKLFF,TGTGCCAGCACGTCAGGCCATAATGAAAAACTGTTTTTT
many,TRBV5-1,TRBD2,TRBJ2-4,CASSLGGLAGNIQYF,TGCGCCAGCAGCTTGGGAGGCCTAGCGGGTAACATTCAGTACTTC
.,TRBV4-1,TRBD2,TRBJ2-1,CASSLTQKLAGGPNEQFF,TGCGCCAGCAGCCTGACACAAAAACTAGCGGGGGGGCCGAATGAGCAGTTCTTC
.,TRBV12-5,TRBD1,TRBJ2-3,CASGSGTGIDTQYF,TGTGCTAGTGGTTCAGGGACAGGGATAGATACGCAGTATTTT
many,TRBV7-7,.,TRBJ2-5,CASTPMAAEETQYF,TGTGCTAGCACCCCCATGGCAGCGGAAGAGACCCAGTACTTC
.,TRBV6-1,TRBD2,TRBJ2-3,CASSEARRGGTDTQYF,TGTGCCAGCAGTGAAGCCCGCCGGGGGGGTACAGATACGCAGTATTTT
many,TRBV28,TRBD1,TRBJ1-5,CASRQGTGVQPQHF,TGTGCCAGCAGGCAGGGGACAGGGGTTCAGCCCCAGCATTTT